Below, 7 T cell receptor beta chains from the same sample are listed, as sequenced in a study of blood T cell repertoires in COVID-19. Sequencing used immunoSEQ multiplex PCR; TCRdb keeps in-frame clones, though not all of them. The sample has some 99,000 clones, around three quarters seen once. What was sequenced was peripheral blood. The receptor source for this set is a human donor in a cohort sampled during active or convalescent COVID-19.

Here the CDR3 reads CAISGVGLLETQYF. The CDR3 region has the DNA TGTGCCATCAGTGGGGTCGGGTTACTCGAGACCCAGTACTTC. This chain uses TRBV10-3 with TRBJ2-5; D is uncertain. Germline V gene lookup returns CDR1 ENHRY and CDR2 SYGVKD. V lost 4 bases and J 5 bases, leaving 14 bases between the germline ends. The CDR3 extends over 14 amino acids.

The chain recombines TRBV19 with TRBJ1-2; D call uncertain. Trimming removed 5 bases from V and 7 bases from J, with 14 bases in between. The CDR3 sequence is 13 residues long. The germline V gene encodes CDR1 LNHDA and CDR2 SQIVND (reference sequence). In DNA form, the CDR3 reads TGTGCCAGTAGTCCTGGACTCCGTCTTGGCTACACCTTC. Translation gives CASSPGLRLGYTF.

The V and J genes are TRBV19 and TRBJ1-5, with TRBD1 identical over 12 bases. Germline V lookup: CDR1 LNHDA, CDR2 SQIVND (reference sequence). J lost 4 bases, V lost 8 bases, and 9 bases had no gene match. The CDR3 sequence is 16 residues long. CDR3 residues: CASAGQGAFGNQPQHF. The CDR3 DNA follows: TGTGCCAGTGCGGGACAGGGGGCATTTGGGAATCAGCCCCAGCATTTT.

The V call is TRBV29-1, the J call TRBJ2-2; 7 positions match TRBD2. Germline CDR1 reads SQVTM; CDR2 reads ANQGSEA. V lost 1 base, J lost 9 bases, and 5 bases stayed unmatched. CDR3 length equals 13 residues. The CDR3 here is CSVEARGSWELFF. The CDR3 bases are TGCAGCGTTGAAGCGCGGGGGTCTTGGGAGCTGTTTTTT.

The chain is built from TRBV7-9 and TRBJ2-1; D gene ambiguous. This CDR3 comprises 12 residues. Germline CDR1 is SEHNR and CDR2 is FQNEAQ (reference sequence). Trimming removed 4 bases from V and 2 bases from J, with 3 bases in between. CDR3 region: CASSSPYNEQFF. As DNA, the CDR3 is TGTGCCAGCAGCTCTCCCTACAATGAGCAGTTCTTC.

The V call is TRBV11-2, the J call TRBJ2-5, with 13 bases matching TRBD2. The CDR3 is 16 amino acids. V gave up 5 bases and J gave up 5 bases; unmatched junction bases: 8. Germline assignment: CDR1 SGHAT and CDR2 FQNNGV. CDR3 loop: CASSANGLAGAETQYF. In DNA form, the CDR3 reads TGTGCCAGCAGCGCAAACGGACTAGCGGGAGCTGAGACCCAGTACTTC.

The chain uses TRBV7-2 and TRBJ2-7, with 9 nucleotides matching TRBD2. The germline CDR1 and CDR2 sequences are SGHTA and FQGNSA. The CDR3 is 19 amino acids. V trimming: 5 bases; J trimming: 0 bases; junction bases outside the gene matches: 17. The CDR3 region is CASSKGGASGERLSYEQYF. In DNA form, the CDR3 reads TGTGCCAGCAGCAAAGGGGGTGCTAGCGGGGAGAGACTCTCCTACGAGCAGTACTTC.